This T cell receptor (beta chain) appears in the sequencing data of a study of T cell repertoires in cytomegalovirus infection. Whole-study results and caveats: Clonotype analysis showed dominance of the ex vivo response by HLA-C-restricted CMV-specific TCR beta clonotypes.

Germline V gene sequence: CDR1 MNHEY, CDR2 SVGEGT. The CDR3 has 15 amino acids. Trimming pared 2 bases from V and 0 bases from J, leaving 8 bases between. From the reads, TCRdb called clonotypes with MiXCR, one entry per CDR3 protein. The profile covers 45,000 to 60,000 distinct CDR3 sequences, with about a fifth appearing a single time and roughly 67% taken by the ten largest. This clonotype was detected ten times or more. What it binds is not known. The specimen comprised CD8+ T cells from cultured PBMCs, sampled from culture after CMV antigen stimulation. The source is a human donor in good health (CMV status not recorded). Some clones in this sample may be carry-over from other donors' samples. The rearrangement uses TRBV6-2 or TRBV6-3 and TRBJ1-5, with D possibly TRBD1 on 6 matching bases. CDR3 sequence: CASSYGGYSNQPQHF. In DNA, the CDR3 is TGTGCCAGCAGTTACGGGGGCTATAGCAATCAGCCCCAGCATTTT.